Shown below are 16 T cell receptor beta chains from a single sample sequenced in a study of CD8+CD57+ T cells in acquired aplastic anemia. Patients who underwent sequencing had shown CD8+CD57+ cell expansion by flow cytometry. Genomic DNA, serving as template, underwent TCR beta VDJ and CDR3 profiling. TCRdb redid the calling of the reads with MiXCR, one entry per CDR3 protein. The sample has over 150,000 distinct CDR3 sequences, about 48% seen once. What was sequenced was sorted CD4+, CD8+, or CD8+CD57+ T cells (not recorded which) from PBMCs. These receptors originate from a human donor with aplastic anemia.

CDR3 coding DNA: TGTGCCAGCAGCAAGGTAGAGAATGAGCAGTTCTTC. Translated, it gives CASSKVENEQFF. The V and J genes are TRBV7-9 and TRBJ2-1; D remains unclear. The CDR3 totals 12 residues. Germline CDR1 is SEHNR and CDR2 is FQNEAQ (reference sequence). Trimming removed 5 bases from V and 7 bases from J, with 9 bases in between.

This clonotype occurred many times. This chain links TRBV2 with TRBJ2-1; weak D call: TRBD2 (6 bases). The germline V gene has CDR1 SNHLY and CDR2 FYNNEI. The CDR3 is made up of 16 amino acids. V lost 1 base, J lost 7 bases, and 17 bases lay in between. The CDR3 spells CASSEGPPSGVNEQFF. CDR3 nucleotides: TGTGCCAGCAGTGAAGGGCCACCCTCGGGGGTTAATGAGCAGTTCTTC.

The CDR3 coding sequence is TGTGCCAGTAGTCTCCTGGGCGACCAAGAGACCCAGTACTTC. The encoded protein is CASSLLGDQETQYF. V is TRBV19 and J is TRBJ2-5, with D hard to call. The CDR3 length is 14 residues. Germline values: CDR1 LNHDA, CDR2 SQIVND (reference sequence). Trimming removed 5 bases from V and 0 bases from J, with 10 bases in between.

This clonotype was found many times. The chain uses TRBV2 and TRBJ1-4; weak D call: TRBD1 (6 bases). V was trimmed by 5 bases and J by 5 bases, leaving 12 bases between them. The CDR3 consists of 14 residues. Germline-derived CDR1 and CDR2 are SNHLY and FYNNEI. CDR3 protein: CASSPWGANEKLFF. The CDR3 DNA sequence: TGTGCCAGCAGTCCCTGGGGGGCAAATGAAAAACTGTTTTTT.

The chain employs TRBV24-1 and TRBJ1-2; D possibly corresponds to TRBD1 (5 bases). The CDR3 sequence is 14 residues long. Trimming removed 3 bases from V and 4 bases from J, with 11 bases in between. The germline V gene has CDR1 KGHDR and CDR2 SFDVKD. CDR3 sequence: CATSDRDLSYGYTF. The CDR3 DNA follows: TGTGCCACCAGTGATCGGGACTTGAGCTATGGCTACACCTTC.

The chain has TRBV20-1 and TRBJ1-2, with 7 nucleotides matching TRBD1. The germline V gene encodes CDR1 DFQATT and CDR2 SNEGSKA (reference sequence). V shed 1 base, J shed 6 bases, and the junction held 2 bases outside the gene matches. CDR3 length equals 12 residues. The CDR3 sequence: CSARGGGDGYTF. The DNA of the CDR3 is TGCAGTGCTAGAGGAGGGGGCGATGGCTACACCTTC.

The chain recombines TRBV19 with TRBJ2-1, with D perhaps given as TRBD1 or TRBD2 (6 bases each). V lost 4 bases and J 7 bases, leaving 17 bases between the germline ends. The CDR3 consists of 15 residues. Looked up from germline, CDR1 is LNHDA and CDR2 is SQIVND (reference sequence). The CDR3 sequence is CASSTLWGATNEQFF. CDR3 in DNA: TGTGCCAGTAGTACATTATGGGGGGCAACGAATGAGCAGTTCTTC.

The chain joins TRBV10-3 to TRBJ2-5; tentatively, D is TRBD2 (5 bases). Trimming pared 5 bases from V and 5 bases from J, leaving 18 bases between. CDR1 is ENHRY, CDR2 SYGVKD, per germline. The CDR3 covers 15 residues. In nucleotides, the CDR3 is TGTGCCATCAGTTACCGGGCAGGAGGAAGGGAGACCCAGTACTTC. This translates into CAISYRAGGRETQYF.

The chain couples TRBV20-1 to TRBJ1-4; 7 nucleotides align to TRBD1. J was trimmed by 7 bases and V by 6 bases; bases with no gene match: 8. The CDR3 runs to 13 residues. Looked up from germline, CDR1 is DFQATT and CDR2 is SNEGSKA (reference sequence). CDR3 loop: CSAYRDRPEKLFF. CDR3 DNA sequence: TGCAGTGCCTACCGGGACAGACCTGAAAAACTGTTTTTT.

This chain uses TRBV2 with TRBJ2-2; D is possibly TRBD2 (6 bases). CDR1 is SNHLY and CDR2 is FYNNEI in the germline V gene. V lost 5 bases and J 1 base, leaving 11 bases between the germline ends. This CDR3 is 15 amino acids long. Here the CDR3 DNA reads TGTGCCAGCAGTACCGGGAGACAGAACACCGGGGAGCTGTTTTTT. Translation: CASSTGRQNTGELFF.

This clonotype was recorded many times. This chain joins TRBV7-8 and TRBJ2-7, with D possibly being TRBD1 (5 bases). V dropped 4 bases and J dropped 11 bases, with 15 bases sitting between them. This CDR3 is built from 12 residues. Per germline, CDR1 SGHVS and CDR2 FQNEAQ. CDR3 nucleotide sequence: TGTGCCAGCAGCTCCTCCCAGACAGTAAAGTACTTC. Its protein is CASSSSQTVKYF. Combining the CDR3 with reference TRBV7-8 and TRBJ2-7 gives the whole variable domain GAGVSQSPRYKVAKRGQDVALRCDPISGHVSLFWYQQALGQGPEFLTYFQNEAQLDKSGLPSDRFFAERPEGSVSTLKIQRTQQEDSAVYLCASSSSQTVKYFGPGTRLTVT.

This clonotype was seen only a few times. The junction differs from germline at one of its ends, possibly a read error. J is TRBJ1-2 and V is TRBV29-1; D call uncertain. The CDR3 runs 13 residues. The germline CDR1 and CDR2 sequences are SQVTM and ANQGSEA. CDR3 DNA sequence: TGCAGTGTTGACGCGGGAGTCGACTATGGCTACACCTTC. This encodes CSVDAGVDYGYTF.

This clonotype occurred once. One end of the junction fails to match germline, which may point to a read error. As DNA, the CDR3 is TGCGCCGGCAGCGAGGGACGGAGGGTAGAAGCTTTCTTT. Translating gives CAGSEGRRVEAFF. V and J are TRBV10-2 and TRBJ1-1; TRBD1 might be the D (5 bases). This CDR3 spans 13 amino acids. The germline V gene has CDR1 WSHSY and CDR2 SAAADI.

About this clonotype itself: A much larger clone lies a single base off, so this may be a read error. This chain links TRBV2 with TRBJ1-1, with no clear D. Trimming cost V 6 bases and J 7 bases, with 18 bases left between them. The CDR3 has 14 residues. From germline, CDR1 is SNHLY and CDR2 FYNNEI. CDR3 coding DNA: TGTGCCAGCAGCTTATACCGCACAGATTATGAAGCTTTCTTT. The encoded protein is CASSLYRTDYEAFF.

V usage is TRBV29-1 and J usage is TRBJ1-4, with 9 bases lining up with TRBD1. Trimming cost V 6 bases and J 8 bases; bases outside gene matches: 7. Germline loops: CDR1 SQVTM, CDR2 ANQGSEA. The CDR3 is made up of 13 amino acids. The CDR3 nucleotides are TGCAGCGTAGCCGGGACAGGGAACGAAAAACTGTTTTTT. This gives the protein CSVAGTGNEKLFF.

The chain joins TRBV19 to TRBJ1-1; 12 positions agree with TRBD1. After removal of 3 bases from V and 1 base from J, the junction contained 3 bases not matched to a gene. CDR3 length: 16 amino acids. From germline, CDR1 is LNHDA and CDR2 SQIVND (reference sequence). The CDR3, as DNA: TGTGCCAGTAGTATGGGGGACAGGGGGCCGAACACTGAAGCTTTCTTT. Translation gives CASSMGDRGPNTEAFF.